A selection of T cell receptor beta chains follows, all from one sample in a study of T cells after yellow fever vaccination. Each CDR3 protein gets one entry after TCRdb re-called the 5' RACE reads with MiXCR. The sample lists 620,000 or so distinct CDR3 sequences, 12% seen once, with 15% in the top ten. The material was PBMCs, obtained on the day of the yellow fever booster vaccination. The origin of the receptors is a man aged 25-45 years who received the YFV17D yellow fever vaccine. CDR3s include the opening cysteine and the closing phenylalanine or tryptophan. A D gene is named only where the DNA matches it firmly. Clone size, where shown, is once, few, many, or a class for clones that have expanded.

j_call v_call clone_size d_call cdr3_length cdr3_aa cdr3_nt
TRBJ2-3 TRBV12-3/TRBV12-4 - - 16 CASSWSGGVNTDTQYF TGTGCCAGCAGTTGGAGTGGCGGAGTGAACACAGATACGCAGTATTTT
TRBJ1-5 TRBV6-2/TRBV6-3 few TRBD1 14 CASSYWDRDQPQHF TGTGCCAGCAGTTACTGGGACAGGGATCAGCCCCAGCATTTT
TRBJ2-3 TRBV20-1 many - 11 CSVAPTDTQYF TGCAGTGTGGCACCCACAGATACGCAGTATTTT
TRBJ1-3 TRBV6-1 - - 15 CASSPQGAFGNTIYF TGTGCCAGCAGTCCCCAGGGTGCGTTTGGAAACACCATATATTTT
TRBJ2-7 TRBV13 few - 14 CASSLRGELYEQYF TGTGCCAGCAGCTTAAGGGGCGAACTCTACGAGCAGTACTTC
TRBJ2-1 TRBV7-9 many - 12 CASSLLVGEQFF TGTGCCAGCAGCCTACTAGTCGGGGAGCAGTTCTTC
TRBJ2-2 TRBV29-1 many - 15 CSVVPGTARTGELFF TGCAGCGTTGTTCCCGGGACGGCAAGGACCGGGGAGCTGTTTTTT
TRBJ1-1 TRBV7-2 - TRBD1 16 CASSVNRGGGNTEAFF TGTGCCAGCAGCGTCAACAGGGGCGGGGGGAACACTGAAGCTTTCTTT
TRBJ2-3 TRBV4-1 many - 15 CASTYGWGSTDTQYF TGCGCCTCTACCTACGGTTGGGGAAGCACAGATACGCAGTATTTT
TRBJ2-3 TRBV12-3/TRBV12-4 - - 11 CASTGSDTQYF TGTGCCAGCACCGGGTCAGATACGCAGTATTTT
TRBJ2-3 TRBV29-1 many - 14 CSVNPPGAVDTQYF TGCAGCGTGAACCCCCCAGGGGCGGTGGATACGCAGTATTTT
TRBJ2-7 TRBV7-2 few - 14 CASSFTAQLYEQYF TGTGCCAGCAGCTTCACGGCCCAGCTGTACGAGCAGTACTTC
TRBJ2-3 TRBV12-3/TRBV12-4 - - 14 CASSTGTDTDTQYF TGTGCCAGCAGTACAGGGACGGACACAGATACGCAGTATTTT
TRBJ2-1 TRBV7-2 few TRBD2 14 CASSSLAGVAEQFF TGTGCCAGCAGCTCCCTAGCGGGAGTTGCTGAGCAGTTCTTC
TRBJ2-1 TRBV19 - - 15 CASSIGAAPYNEQFF TGTGCCAGTAGTATAGGAGCGGCGCCCTACAATGAGCAGTTCTTC
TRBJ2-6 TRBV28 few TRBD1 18 CASSLWGQGITGANVLTF TGTGCCAGCAGTTTATGGGGACAGGGGATAACTGGGGCCAACGTCCTGACTTTC